This TCR beta chain was captured by sequencing in a study of T-cell reconstitution after alpha-beta-depleted transplantation in children. Notes on this clonotype: A single base separates this from a much larger clone, so it may be a read error.

CDR1 is SGHRS, CDR2 YFSETQ, per germline. The CDR3 loop spans 14 amino acids. The V end lost 0 bases, the J end lost 5 bases, and 12 bases lay between the germline ends. Unique molecular identifiers were incorporated into the prepared TCRbeta library. TCRdb independently ran MiXCR on the PCR reads; one entry per CDR3 protein. The profile shows some 600,000 distinct CDR3 sequences, 16% of them singletons. This TCR was sampled from a human donor who donated a stem cell graft to a child with acute myeloid leukemia. The sequencing used PBMCs from the stem cell graft donor, collected from the stem cell graft. The J gene is TRBJ2-7, the V gene TRBV5-1, with D perhaps given as TRBD1 or TRBD2 (5 bases each). In DNA form, the CDR3 reads TGCGCCAGCAGCTTGGAACAGGAGGAGAACGAGCAGTACTTC. This codes for CASSLEQEENEQYF.